This TCR beta chain was obtained from a study of stem cell transplantation in POMP-related autoinflammatory disease. Notes on the study in general: A trend toward lower repertoire diversity and greater clonality appeared in every analyzed T-cell subset of PRAID patients. Fewer unique TRB V-J gene pairings were identified in patients with PRAID.

PRAID featured immunodeficiency plus autoinflammation. TCRdb's copy holds only in-frame clones and misses some; the assay was immunoSEQ multiplex PCR. The repertoire holds some 30,000 clones, with 88% as singletons. Between the trimmed V and J ends, which lost 6 bases and 1 base, there was a span of 3 bases. Germline assignment: CDR1 MNHNY and CDR2 SVGAGI (reference sequence). The CDR3 totals 11 residues. As for this clone: As yet, its antigen is unknown.

The source was CD4+ T cells from PBMCs, collected before stem cell transplantation. The source is a human donor with POMP-related autoinflammation and immune dysregulation (PRAID). This chain links TRBV6-6 with TRBJ1-2; D uncertain. CDR3: CASSLNYGYTF. CDR3 nucleotide sequence: TGTGCCAGCAGCCTTAACTATGGCTACACCTTC.